The 3 T cell receptor beta chains below come from one sample, sequenced in a study of OX40 agonist ivuxolimab in advanced cancers. The library was obtained by the immunoSEQ multiplex PCR assay. Here the immuneACCESS table is served through TCRdb, limited to in-frame sequences with V and J called. Missing clones are a known gap in these copies; in checked studies unresolved V genes cover under half, and the rest lacks a known reason. The table for this sample lists around 69,000 clones; approximately 90% of them were counted only once. Jointly, the top ten make up less than 7.5% of the sample. This specimen was CD4+ or CD8+ T cells sorted from blood, taken in a trial of the OX40 agonist ivuxolimab. These receptors were obtained from an adult with an advanced solid tumor such as melanoma, head and neck, liver or kidney cancer.

To note about this clone: This same CDR3 is encoded by further DNA sequences in the sample. This chain connects TRBV2 to TRBJ2-7, with D tentatively TRBD2 (6 bases). Trimming left V 2 bases short and J 8 bases short, with 22 bases between. Germline values: CDR1 SNHLY, CDR2 FYNNEI. This CDR3 spans 16 amino acids. In DNA, the CDR3 is TGTGCCAGCAGTGAAAATCTACTGGGACTGCTTTGGCAGCAGTACTTC. This translates into CASSENLLGLLWQQYF.

This clone was observed a single time. This chain connects TRBV19 to TRBJ2-1, with TRBD1 matching 8 bases. V trimming: 1 base; J trimming: 8 bases; junction bases outside the gene matches: 4. The CDR3 is 14 residues long. The germline CDR1 and CDR2 sequences are LNHDA and SQIVND (reference sequence). CDR3 coding DNA: TGTGCCAGTAGTATAGTACCAGGGGGCGATGAGCAGTTCTTC. Amino acids: CASSIVPGGDEQFF. The full variable domain, rest sourced from reference TRBV19 and TRBJ2-1, is DGGITQSPKYLFRKEGQNVTLSCEQNLNHDAMYWYRQDPGQGLRLIYYSQIVNDFQKGDIAEGYSVSREKKESFPLTVTSAQKNPTAFYLCASSIVPGGDEQFFGPGTRLTVL.

The V and J genes are TRBV9 and TRBJ2-5, with D perhaps assigned TRBD1 or TRBD2 (6 bases each). CDR1 and CDR2 from the germline V gene are SGDLS and YYNGEE. Between the trimmed V and J ends, which lost 0 bases and 4 bases, there was a span of 13 bases. This CDR3 spans 15 amino acids. The CDR3 DNA reads TGTGCCAGCAGCGTAGAGGCAGGAGGGGGAGAGACCCAGTACTTC. Its translation: CASSVEAGGGETQYF.